Listed here are 8 T cell receptor beta chains from one sample, sequenced in a study of cytomegalovirus exposure and HLA in healthy donors. The PCR employed 60 Vbeta primers together with 13 Jbeta primers. Assay used: immunoSEQ multiplex PCR; TCRdb lists only in-frame clones, some missing. Of 98,000 or so clones in the sample, less than 80% were seen once. Sequenced input: PBMCs. The receptors were sampled from a man between 35 and 55 years old in good health and CMV-seronegative.

A remark on this clone: At one boundary the junction diverges from the germline segment, which might be a read error. The V and J genes are TRBV7-9 and TRBJ1-2; possibly TRBD1 for D (5 bases). CDR1 and CDR2 from the germline V gene are SEHNR and FQNEAQ (reference sequence). The CDR3 is made up of 12 amino acids. For the CDR3, the DNA is TGTTCCAGCAGCTTAGAGGGGTATGGCTACACCTTC. This translates into CSSSLEGYGYTF.

This clone was seen a handful of times. V and J are TRBV5-1 and TRBJ2-1; TRBD1 aligns across 8 bases. The CDR3 extends over 16 amino acids. Trimming cost V 0 bases and J 7 bases; bases outside gene matches: 9. CDR1 is SGHRS and CDR2 is YFSETQ in the germline V gene. The CDR3 region has the DNA TGCGCCAGCAGCTTGGTCCCACAGGGGGTTGGGAATGAGCAGTTCTTC. This gives the protein CASSLVPQGVGNEQFF. The variable domain in full, completed from reference TRBV5-1 and TRBJ2-1, reads KAGVTQTPRYLIKTRGQQVTLSCSPISGHRSVSWYQQTPGQGLQFLFEYFSETQRNKGNFPGRFSGRQFSNSRSEMNVSTLELGDSALYLCASSLVPQGVGNEQFFGPGTRLTVL.

The chain is built from TRBV7-3 and TRBJ2-4; a possible D gene is TRBD1 (6 bases). CDR3 length: 16 amino acids. V gave up 5 bases and J gave up 0 bases, with 14 bases separating them. Germline-derived CDR1 and CDR2 are SGHTA and FQGTGA. The CDR3 sequence: CASSPTGQLAKNIQYF. The CDR3 region has the DNA TGTGCCAGCAGCCCTACAGGGCAACTAGCCAAAAACATTCAGTACTTC. The entire variable domain, with the rest obtained from reference TRBV7-3 and TRBJ2-4, is as follows: GAGVSQTPSNKVTEKGKYVELRCDPISGHTALYWYRQSLGQGPEFLIYFQGTGAADDSGLPNDRFFAVRPEGSVSTLKIQRTERGDSAVYLCASSPTGQLAKNIQYFGAGTRLSVL.

This clone was picked up a small number of times. The chain couples TRBV30 to TRBJ2-1, with D perhaps matching TRBD2 (6 bases). Trimming pared 5 bases from V and 14 bases from J, leaving 19 bases between. Germline V lookup: CDR1 GTSNPN, CDR2 SVGIG (reference sequence). The CDR3 is made up of 12 amino acids. CDR3 in DNA: TGTGCCTGGGGACTATCTATGGGTACCAAGTTCTTC. It translates to CAWGLSMGTKFF.

The V gene is TRBV11-2, the J gene TRBJ2-5, with D possibly being TRBD1 (6 bases). The CDR3 runs to 15 residues. The V gene's germline CDR1 is SGHAT and CDR2 FQNNGV. Trimming stripped 3 bases from V and 1 base from J, with 12 bases between. The DNA of the CDR3 is TGTGCCAGCAGCTTCTCAACAGGGATCCAAGAGACCCAGTACTTC. Its protein product is CASSFSTGIQETQYF.

This chain uses TRBV7-3 with TRBJ2-6, with a possible D match to TRBD1 (6 bases). The V gene lost 5 bases and the J gene lost 0 bases, with 11 bases spanning the gap. This CDR3 has 16 residues. Germline V CDR1 and CDR2: SGHTA, FQGTGA. CDR3 nucleotide sequence: TGTGCCAGCAGCCGGACAGCAGGCTCTGGGGCCAACGTCCTGACTTTC. It specifies CASSRTAGSGANVLTF.

This clone was observed a few times. This sequence joins TRBV5-1 and TRBJ1-1; no firm D call. Germline CDR1 SGHRS, CDR2 YFSETQ. With 1 base removed from V and 1 base from J, the gap between germline ends came to 11 bases. The CDR3 extends over 15 amino acids. The CDR3 protein is CASSLLATSNTEAFF. Here the CDR3 DNA reads TGCGCCAGCAGCTTGTTGGCCACCTCGAACACTGAAGCTTTCTTT.

The gene calls are TRBV9 and TRBJ1-2; 11 bases fit TRBD1. The V gene end was trimmed by 0 bases and the J gene end by 5 bases; junction bases not matched to a gene: 3. The CDR3 is made up of 15 amino acids. Germline V gene data show CDR1 as SGDLS and CDR2 as YYNGEE. As DNA, the CDR3 is TGTGCCAGCAGCGTAGTGGGGACAGGGGGTTATGGCTACACCTTC. Translating gives CASSVVGTGGYGYTF.